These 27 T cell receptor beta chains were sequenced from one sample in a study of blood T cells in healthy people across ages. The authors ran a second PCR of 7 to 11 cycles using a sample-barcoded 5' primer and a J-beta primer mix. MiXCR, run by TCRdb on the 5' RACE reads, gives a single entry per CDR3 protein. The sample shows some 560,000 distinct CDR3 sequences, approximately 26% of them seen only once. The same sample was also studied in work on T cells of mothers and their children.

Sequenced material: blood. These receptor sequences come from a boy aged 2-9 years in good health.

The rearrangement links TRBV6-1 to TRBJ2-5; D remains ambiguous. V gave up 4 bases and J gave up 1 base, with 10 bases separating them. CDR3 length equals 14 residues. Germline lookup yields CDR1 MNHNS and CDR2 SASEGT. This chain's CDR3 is CASSAPRVQETQYF. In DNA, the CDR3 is TGTGCCAGCAGTGCCCCTCGGGTCCAAGAGACCCAGTACTTC.

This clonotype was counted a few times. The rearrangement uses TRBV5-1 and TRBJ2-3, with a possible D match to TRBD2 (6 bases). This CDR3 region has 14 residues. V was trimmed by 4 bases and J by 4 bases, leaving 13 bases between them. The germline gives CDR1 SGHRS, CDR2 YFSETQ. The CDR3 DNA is TGCGCCAGCAGCCTGGGACTTGGACCAGATACGCAGTATTTT. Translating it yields CASSLGLGPDTQYF.

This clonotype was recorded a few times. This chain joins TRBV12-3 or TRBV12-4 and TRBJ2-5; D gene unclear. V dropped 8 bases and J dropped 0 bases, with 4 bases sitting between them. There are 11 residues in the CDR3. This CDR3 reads CASFHQETQYF. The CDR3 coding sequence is TGTGCCAGCTTCCACCAAGAGACCCAGTACTTC.

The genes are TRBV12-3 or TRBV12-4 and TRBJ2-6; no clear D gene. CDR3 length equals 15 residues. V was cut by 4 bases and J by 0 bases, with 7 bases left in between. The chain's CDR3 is CASSSINSGANVLTF. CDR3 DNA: TGTGCCAGCAGTTCTATAAACTCTGGGGCCAACGTCCTGACTTTC.

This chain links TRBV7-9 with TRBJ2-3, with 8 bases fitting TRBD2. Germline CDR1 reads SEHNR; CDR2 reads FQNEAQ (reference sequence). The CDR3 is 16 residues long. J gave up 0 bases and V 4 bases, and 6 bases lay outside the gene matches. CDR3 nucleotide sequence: TGTGCCAGCAGCTCGTTAGCGGGGAGCAGCACAGATACGCAGTATTTT. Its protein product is CASSSLAGSSTDTQYF.

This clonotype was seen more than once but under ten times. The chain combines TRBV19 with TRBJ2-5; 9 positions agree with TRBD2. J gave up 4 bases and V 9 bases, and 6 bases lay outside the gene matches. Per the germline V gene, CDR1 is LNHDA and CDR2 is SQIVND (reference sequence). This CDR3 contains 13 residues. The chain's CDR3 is CASAQLAGETQYF. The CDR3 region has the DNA TGTGCCAGCGCTCAACTAGCGGGAGAGACCCAGTACTTC. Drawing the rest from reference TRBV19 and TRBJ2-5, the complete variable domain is DGGITQSPKYLFRKEGQNVTLSCEQNLNHDAMYWYRQDPGQGLRLIYYSQIVNDFQKGDIAEGYSVSREKKESFPLTVTSAQKNPTAFYLCASAQLAGETQYFGPGTRLLVL.

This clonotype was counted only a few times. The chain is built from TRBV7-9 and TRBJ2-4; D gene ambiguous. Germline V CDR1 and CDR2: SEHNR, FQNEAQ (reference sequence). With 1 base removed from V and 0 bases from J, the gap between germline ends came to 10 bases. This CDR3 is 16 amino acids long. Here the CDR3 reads CASSLVQQLAKNIQYF. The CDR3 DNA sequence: TGTGCCAGCAGCTTAGTACAGCAACTAGCCAAAAACATTCAGTACTTC. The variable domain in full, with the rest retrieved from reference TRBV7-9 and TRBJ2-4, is DTGVSQNPRHKITKRGQNVTFRCDPISEHNRLYWYRQTLGQGPEFLTYFQNEAQLEKSRLLSDRFSAERPKGSFSTLEIQRTEQGDSAMYLCASSLVQQLAKNIQYFGAGTRLSVL.

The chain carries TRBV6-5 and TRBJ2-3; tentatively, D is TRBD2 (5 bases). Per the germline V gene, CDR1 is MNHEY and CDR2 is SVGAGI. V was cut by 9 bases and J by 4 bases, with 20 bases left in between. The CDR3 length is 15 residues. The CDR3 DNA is TGTGCCAGTTCATCGGGAACCGACGGACCAGATACGCAGTATTTT. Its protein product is CASSSGTDGPDTQYF.

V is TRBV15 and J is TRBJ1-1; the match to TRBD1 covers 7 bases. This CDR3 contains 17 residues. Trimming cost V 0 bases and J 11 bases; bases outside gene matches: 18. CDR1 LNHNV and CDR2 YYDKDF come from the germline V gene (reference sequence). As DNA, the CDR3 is TGTGCCACCAGCAGAGATGACAGGGCGCTACCCACCTCAAAGGCTTTCTTT. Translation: CATSRDDRALPTSKAFF. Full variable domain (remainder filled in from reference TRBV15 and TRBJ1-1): DAMVIQNPRYQVTQFGKPVTLSCSQTLNHNVMYWYQQKSSQAPKLLFHYYDKDFNNEADTPDNFQSRRPNTSFCFLDIRSPGLGDTAMYLCATSRDDRALPTSKAFFGQGTRLTVV.

CDR3 loop: CASGASMNTEAFF. The DNA of the CDR3 is TGTGCTAGTGGTGCCTCTATGAACACTGAAGCTTTCTTT. The gene calls are TRBV12-5 and TRBJ1-1; D is unresolved. Per the germline V gene, CDR1 is LGHNT and CDR2 is FRNRAP. This CDR3 has 13 amino acids. V was cut by 5 bases and J by 0 bases, with 7 bases left in between. Full variable domain (outside the CDR3, taken from reference TRBV12-5 and TRBJ1-1): DARVTQTPRHKVTEMGQEVTMRCQPILGHNTVFWYRQTMMQGLELLAYFRNRAPLDDSGMPKDRFSAEMPDATLATLKIQPSEPRDSAVYFCASGASMNTEAFFGQGTRLTVV.

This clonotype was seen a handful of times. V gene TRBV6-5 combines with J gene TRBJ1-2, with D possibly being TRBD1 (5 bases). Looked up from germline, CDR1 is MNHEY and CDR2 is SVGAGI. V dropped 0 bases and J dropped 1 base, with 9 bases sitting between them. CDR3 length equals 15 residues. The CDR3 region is CASSYSPGGNYGYTF. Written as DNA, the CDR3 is TGTGCCAGCAGTTACTCCCCGGGGGGTAACTATGGCTACACCTTC.

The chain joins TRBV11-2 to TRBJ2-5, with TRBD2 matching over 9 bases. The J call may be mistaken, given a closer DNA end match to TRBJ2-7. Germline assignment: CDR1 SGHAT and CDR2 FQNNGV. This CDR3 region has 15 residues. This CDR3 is CASSPYSSGANEQYF. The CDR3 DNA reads TGTGCCAGCAGCCCATACTCTAGCGGGGCCAACGAGCAGTACTTC.

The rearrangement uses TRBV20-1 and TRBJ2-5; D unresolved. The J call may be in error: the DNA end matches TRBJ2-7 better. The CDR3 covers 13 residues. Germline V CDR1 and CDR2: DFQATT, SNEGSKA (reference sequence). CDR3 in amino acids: CSARDRLSYEQYF. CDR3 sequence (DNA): TGCAGTGCTAGAGACAGGCTAAGCTACGAGCAGTACTTC.

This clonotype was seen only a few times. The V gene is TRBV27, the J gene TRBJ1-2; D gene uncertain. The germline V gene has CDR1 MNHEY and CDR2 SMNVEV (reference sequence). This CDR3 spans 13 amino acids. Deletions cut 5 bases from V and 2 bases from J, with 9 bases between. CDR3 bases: TGTGCCAGCAGTCCCAAGACCAACTATGGCTACACCTTC. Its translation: CASSPKTNYGYTF.

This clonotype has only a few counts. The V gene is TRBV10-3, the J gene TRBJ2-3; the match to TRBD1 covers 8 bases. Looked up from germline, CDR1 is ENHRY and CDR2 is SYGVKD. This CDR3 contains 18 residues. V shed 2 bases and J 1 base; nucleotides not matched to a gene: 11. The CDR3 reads CAISEMQALTGGTDTQYF. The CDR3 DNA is TGTGCCATCAGTGAGATGCAGGCCCTGACAGGGGGCACAGATACGCAGTATTTT.

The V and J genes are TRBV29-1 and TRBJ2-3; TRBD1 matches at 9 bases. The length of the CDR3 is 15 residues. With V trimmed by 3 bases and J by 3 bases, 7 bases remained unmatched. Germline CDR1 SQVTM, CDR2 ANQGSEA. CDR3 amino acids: CSVENRGLKTDTQYF. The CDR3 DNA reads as TGCAGCGTTGAGAACAGGGGGCTGAAGACAGATACGCAGTATTTT.

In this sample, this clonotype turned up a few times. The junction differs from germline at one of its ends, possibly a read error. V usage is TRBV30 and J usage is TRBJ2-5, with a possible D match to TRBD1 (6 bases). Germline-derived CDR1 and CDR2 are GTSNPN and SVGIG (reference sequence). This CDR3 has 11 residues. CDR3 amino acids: CAWSPGASEFF. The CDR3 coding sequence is TGTGCCTGGAGTCCAGGGGCCTCGGAGTTCTTC.

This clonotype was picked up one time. For the CDR3, the DNA is TGTGCCAGCAGCCTCGGTCCTATTAGCACAGATACGCAGTATTTT. Translating gives CASSLGPISTDTQYF. The chain recombines TRBV12-3 or TRBV12-4 with TRBJ2-3; D call uncertain. The ends were cut back, 6 bases at V and 0 bases at J, with 13 bases in the middle. This CDR3 comprises 15 residues.

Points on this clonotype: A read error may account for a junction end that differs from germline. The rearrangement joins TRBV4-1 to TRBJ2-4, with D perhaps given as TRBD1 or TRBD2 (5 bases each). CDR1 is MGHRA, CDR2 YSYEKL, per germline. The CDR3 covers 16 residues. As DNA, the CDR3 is TGCGCCAGCGGCCAAGCTGGTGGGGGTTCCAAAAACATTCAGTACTTC. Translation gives CASGQAGGGSKNIQYF.

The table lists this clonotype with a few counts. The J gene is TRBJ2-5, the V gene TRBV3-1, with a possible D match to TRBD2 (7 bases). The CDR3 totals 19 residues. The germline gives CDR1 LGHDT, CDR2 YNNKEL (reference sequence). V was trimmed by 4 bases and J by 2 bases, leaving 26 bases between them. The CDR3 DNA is TGTGCCAGCAGCCTTGGGGGGCCCATTGGCGGGGGAATACAAGAGACCCAGTACTTC. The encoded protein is CASSLGGPIGGGIQETQYF.

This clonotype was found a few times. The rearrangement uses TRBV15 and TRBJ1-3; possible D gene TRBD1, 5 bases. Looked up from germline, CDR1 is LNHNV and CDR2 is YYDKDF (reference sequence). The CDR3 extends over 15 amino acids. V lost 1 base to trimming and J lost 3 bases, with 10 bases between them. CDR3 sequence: CATSRGAGFGNTIYF. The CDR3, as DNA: TGTGCCACCAGCAGAGGTGCAGGGTTTGGAAACACCATATATTTT.

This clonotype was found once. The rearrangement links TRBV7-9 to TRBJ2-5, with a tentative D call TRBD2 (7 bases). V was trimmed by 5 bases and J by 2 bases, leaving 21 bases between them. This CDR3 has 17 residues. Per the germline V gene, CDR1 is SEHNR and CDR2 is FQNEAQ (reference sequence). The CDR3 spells CASSQGGEGKGQETQYF. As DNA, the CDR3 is TGTGCCAGCAGCCAAGGGGGGGAGGGGAAAGGACAAGAGACCCAGTACTTC.

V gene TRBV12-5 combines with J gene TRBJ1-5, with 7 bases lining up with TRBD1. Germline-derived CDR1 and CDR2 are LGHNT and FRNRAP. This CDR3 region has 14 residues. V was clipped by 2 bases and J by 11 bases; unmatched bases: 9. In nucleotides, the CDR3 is TGTGCTAGTGGTTTGTCTCCGACAGGGTTGGCCCAGCATTTT. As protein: CASGLSPTGLAQHF.

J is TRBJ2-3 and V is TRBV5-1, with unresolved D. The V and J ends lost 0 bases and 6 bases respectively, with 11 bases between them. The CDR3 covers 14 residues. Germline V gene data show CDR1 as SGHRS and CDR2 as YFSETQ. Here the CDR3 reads CASSLEGPSDTQYF. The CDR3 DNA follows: TGCGCCAGCAGCTTGGAGGGTCCGTCGGATACGCAGTATTTT.

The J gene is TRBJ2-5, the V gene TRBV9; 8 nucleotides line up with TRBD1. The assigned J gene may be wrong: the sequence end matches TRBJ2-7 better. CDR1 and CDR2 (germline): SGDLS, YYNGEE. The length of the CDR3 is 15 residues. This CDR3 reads CASSVVTGGTYEQYF. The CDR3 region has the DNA TGTGCCAGCAGCGTAGTTACAGGGGGAACCTACGAGCAGTACTTC.

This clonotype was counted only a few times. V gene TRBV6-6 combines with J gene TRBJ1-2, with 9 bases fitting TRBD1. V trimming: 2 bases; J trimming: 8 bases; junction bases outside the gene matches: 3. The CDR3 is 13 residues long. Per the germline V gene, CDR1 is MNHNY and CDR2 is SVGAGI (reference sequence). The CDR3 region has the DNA TGTGCCAGCAGTTACGGGACAGGGAAAGGCTACACCTTC. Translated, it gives CASSYGTGKGYTF.

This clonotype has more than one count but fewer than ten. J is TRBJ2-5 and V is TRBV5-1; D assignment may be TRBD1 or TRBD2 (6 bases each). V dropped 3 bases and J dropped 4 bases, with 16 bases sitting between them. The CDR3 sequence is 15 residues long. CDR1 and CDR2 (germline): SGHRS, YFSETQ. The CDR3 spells CASSSPGGGTETQYF. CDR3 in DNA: TGCGCCAGCAGCTCCCCTGGGGGCGGGACAGAGACCCAGTACTTC.